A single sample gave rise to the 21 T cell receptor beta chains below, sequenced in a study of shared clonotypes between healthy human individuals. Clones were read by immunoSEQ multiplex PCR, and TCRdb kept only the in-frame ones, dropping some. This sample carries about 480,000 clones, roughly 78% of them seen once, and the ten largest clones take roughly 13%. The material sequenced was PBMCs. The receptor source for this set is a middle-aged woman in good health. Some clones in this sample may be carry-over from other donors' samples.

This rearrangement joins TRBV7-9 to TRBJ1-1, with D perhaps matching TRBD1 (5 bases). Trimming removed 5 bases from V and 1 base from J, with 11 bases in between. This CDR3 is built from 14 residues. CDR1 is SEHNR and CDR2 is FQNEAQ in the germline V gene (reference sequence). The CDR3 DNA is TGTGCCAGCAGCCATGTGACAGAGAACACTGAAGCTTTCTTT. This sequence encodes CASSHVTENTEAFF.

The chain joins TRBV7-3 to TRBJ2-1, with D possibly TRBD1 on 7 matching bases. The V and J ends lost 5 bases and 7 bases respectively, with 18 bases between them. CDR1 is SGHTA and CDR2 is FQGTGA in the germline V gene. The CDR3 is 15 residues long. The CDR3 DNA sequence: TGTGCCAGCAGCCAGGGGGGTCATACTCGGAATGAGCAGTTCTTC. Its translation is CASSQGGHTRNEQFF.

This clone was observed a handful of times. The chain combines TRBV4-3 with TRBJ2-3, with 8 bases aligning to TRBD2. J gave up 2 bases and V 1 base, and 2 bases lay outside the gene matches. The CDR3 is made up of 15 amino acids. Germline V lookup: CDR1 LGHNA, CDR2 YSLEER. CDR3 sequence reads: CASSQGTSLTDTQYF. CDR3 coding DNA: TGCGCCAGCAGCCAAGGGACTAGCCTCACAGATACGCAGTATTTT.

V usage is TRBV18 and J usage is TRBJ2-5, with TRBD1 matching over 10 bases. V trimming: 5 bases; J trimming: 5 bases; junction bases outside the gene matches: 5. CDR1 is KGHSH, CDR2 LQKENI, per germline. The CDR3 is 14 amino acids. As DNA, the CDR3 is TGTGCCAGCTCATCGACAGGGGGCGAGGAGACCCAGTACTTC. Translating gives CASSSTGGEETQYF.

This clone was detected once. CDR3 sequence (DNA): TGTGCCAGCAGTACACCGGGACAGGGTACGTCGTCACCTCATGGCTACACCTTC. It yields the protein CASSTPGQGTSSPHGYTF. The V gene is TRBV28, the J gene TRBJ1-2; 9 bases match TRBD1. This CDR3 region has 18 residues. With 5 bases clipped from V and 6 bases from J, the junction kept 19 bases outside the gene matches. CDR1 MDHEN and CDR2 SYDVKM come from the germline V gene.

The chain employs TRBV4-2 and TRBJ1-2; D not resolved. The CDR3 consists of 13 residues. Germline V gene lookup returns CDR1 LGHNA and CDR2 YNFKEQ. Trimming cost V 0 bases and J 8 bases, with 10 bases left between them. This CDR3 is CASSQEWVFGYTF. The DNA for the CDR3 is TGTGCCAGCAGCCAAGAGTGGGTTTTCGGCTACACCTTC.

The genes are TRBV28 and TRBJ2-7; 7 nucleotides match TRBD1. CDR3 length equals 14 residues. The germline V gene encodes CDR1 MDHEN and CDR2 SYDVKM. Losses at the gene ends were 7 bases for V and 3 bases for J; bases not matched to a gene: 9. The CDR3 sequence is CASTRGGQSYEQYF. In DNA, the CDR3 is TGTGCCAGCACCCGAGGGGGACAGAGCTACGAGCAGTACTTC.

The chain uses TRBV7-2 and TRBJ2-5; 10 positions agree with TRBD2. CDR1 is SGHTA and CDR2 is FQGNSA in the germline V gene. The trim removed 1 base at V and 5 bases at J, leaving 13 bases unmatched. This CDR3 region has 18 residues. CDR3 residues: CASSLVSSGRGVRETQYF. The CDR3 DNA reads TGTGCCAGCAGCTTAGTTTCTAGCGGGAGAGGGGTCCGGGAGACCCAGTACTTC.

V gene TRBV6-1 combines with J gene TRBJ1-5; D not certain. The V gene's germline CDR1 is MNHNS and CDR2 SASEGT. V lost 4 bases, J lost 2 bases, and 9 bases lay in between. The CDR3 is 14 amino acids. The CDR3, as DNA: TGTGCCAGCAGTGGACCCACCCGCAATCAGCCCCAGCATTTT. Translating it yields CASSGPTRNQPQHF.

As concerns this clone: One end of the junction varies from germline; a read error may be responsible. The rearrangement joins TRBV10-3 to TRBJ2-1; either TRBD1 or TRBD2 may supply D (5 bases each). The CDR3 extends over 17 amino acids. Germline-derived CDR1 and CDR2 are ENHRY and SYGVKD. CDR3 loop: CANSVFRNTAEGNEQFF. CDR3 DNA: TGTGCCAACAGTGTTTTTCGGAACACCGCCGAGGGGAATGAGCAGTTCTTC.

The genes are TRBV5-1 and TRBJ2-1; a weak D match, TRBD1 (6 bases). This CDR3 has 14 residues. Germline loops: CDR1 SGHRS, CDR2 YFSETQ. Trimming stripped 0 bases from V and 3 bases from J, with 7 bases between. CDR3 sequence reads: CASSLGTDYNEQFF. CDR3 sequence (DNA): TGCGCCAGCAGCTTGGGGACAGACTACAATGAGCAGTTCTTC.

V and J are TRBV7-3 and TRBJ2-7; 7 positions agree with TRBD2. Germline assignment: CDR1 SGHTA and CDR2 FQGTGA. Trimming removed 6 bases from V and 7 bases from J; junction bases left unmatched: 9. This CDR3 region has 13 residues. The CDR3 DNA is TGTGCCAGCAGTCCCATATCAGCGGGGGAGCAGTACTTC. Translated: CASSPISAGEQYF.

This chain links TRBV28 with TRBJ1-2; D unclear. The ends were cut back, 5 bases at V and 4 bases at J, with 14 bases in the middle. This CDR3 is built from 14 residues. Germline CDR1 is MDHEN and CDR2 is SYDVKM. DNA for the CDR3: TGTGCCAGCAGTCCCACGACGAGTGGCTATGGCTACACCTTC. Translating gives CASSPTTSGYGYTF.

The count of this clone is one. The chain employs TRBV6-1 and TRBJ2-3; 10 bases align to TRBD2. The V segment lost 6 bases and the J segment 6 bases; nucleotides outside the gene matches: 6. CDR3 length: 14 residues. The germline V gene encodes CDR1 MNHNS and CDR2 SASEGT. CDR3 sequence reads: CASSLAGDVDTQYF. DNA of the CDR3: TGTGCCAGCAGCCTAGCGGGAGATGTGGATACGCAGTATTTT.

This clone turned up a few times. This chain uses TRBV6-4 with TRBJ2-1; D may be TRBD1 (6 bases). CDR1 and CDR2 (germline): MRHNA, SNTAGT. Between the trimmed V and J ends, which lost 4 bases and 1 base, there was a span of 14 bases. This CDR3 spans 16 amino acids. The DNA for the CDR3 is TGTGCCAGCAGTGGATCCACAGGGCGTTCCTACAATGAGCAGTTCTTC. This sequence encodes CASSGSTGRSYNEQFF.

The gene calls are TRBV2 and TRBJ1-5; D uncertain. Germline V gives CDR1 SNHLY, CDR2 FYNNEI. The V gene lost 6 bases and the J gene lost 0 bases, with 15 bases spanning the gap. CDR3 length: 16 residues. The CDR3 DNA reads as TGTGCCAGCAGGGCCGTGACACAAGATAGCAATCAGCCCCAGCATTTT. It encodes CASRAVTQDSNQPQHF.

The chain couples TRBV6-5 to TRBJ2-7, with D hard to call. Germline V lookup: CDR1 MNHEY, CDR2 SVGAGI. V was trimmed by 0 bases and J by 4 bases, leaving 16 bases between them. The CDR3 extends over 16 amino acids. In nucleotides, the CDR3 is TGTGCCAGCAGTTACTCTAGGCAGAAGGCCGGGTACGAGCAGTACTTC. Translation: CASSYSRQKAGYEQYF.

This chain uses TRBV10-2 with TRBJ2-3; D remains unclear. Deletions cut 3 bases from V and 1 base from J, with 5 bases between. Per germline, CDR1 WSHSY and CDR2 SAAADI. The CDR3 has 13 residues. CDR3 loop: CASSDPGTDTQYF. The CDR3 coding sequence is TGCGCCAGCAGTGACCCCGGCACAGATACGCAGTATTTT.

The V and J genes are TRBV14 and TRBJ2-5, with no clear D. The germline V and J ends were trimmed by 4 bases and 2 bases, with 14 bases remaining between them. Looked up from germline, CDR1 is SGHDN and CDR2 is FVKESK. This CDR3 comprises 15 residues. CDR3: CASSPTPGPQETQYF. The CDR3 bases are TGTGCCAGCAGCCCCACCCCCGGACCGCAAGAGACCCAGTACTTC.

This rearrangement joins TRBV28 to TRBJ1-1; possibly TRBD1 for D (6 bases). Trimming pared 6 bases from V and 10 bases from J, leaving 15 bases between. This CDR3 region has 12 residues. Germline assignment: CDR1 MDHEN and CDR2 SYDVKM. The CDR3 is CASRLPRGGAFF. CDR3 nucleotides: TGTGCCAGCAGGCTCCCAAGGGGGGGAGCTTTCTTT. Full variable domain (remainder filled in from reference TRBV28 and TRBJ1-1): DVKVTQSSRYLVKRTGEKVFLECVQDMDHENMFWYRQDPGLGLRLIYFSYDVKMKEKGDIPEGYSVSREKKERFSLILESASTNQTSMYLCASRLPRGGAFFGQGTRLTVV.

The CDR3 region has the DNA TGTGCCAGCAGCTTAGATAGCGGGAGCCGGTTTGGAGATACGCAGTATTTT. Its translation: CASSLDSGSRFGDTQYF. The rearrangement links TRBV7-2 to TRBJ2-3; TRBD2 matches 9 bases. Germline V gene data show CDR1 as SGHTA and CDR2 as FQGNSA. The CDR3 is 17 residues long. Unmatched junction bases numbered 10, after V lost 1 base and J lost 5 bases.